Here is one T cell receptor beta chain with its context. There is no known antigen for this receptor. Qualities for individual bases were not recorded, and no much larger clone is one base off. This record comes from a study of cytomegalovirus exposure and HLA in healthy donors (dated by TCRdb to about 2017). Study-wide context: An earlier analysis of some 550 of the donors reported about 290 Gb of sequence data and some 120 million unique TCR beta sequences from 190 million or so T cells. A later analysis re-examined previously published TCR beta repertoires from around 670 donors and added high-resolution HLA genotyping to investigate patterns of TCR occurrence. Typing coverage varied by locus: about 620-630 donors for A, B, C, DRB1 and DQB1; under 550 for DQA1; over 600 for DPA1; under 490 for DPB1. An early release covering about 600 HLA-typed donors comprised about 300 gigabases of sequencing data and approximately 85 million unique TCR sequences. The later analysis used no new phenotypic data to find candidate immune exposures, relying instead on TCR beta sequences and their occurrence across donors. Alongside the repertoire data, information on donor age, sex, ethnicity and CMV serostatus was compiled. Using immunosequencing, the study profiled T cell repertoires from 500 to 800 subjects and related those repertoires to cytomegalovirus serostatus. Along with the approximately 700-subject first cohort, a separate validation cohort of over a hundred different subjects was used. All discovery cohort repertoires had been generated using a single sequencing platform. In a later genetic analysis, genome-wide SNP genotypes for 398 of the 666 donors were used, and that subset was treated as a discovery cohort. HLA typing included class I and class II loci at four-digit resolution. A handful of DR-DQ haplotypes were handled as single units for association and clustering because linkage in the cohort was strong. In an earlier analysis of 500 to 650 of the donors, high-throughput TCR beta sequencing was used to judge whether each TCR beta V gene segment behaved as functional or pseudogenic. To predict cytomegalovirus infection status, the study brought together high-throughput TCR immunosequencing, statistical association of individual TCRs with disease status, and machine learning. Of the 300 to 500 genotyped donors, roughly 76% were placed in the genetic ancestry cluster associated with self-reported Caucasian donors. On average, 235,054 unique TCR beta nucleotide sequences were sequenced per donor among some 420 genotyped donors of the cohort, with approximately 18% of those sequences being non-productive. The aim of the study was to test whether cataloging public T cell receptors could identify signatures of past pathogen exposure. Results and caveats for the whole study, not just this receptor: In a later genetic analysis, a missense DCLRE1C variant was associated with V-gene and J-gene trimming of TCR beta chains, and the association was replicated in an independent cohort. Because some donors lacked HLA typing at each locus, the association tests relied only on the typed subset. The authors suggested that the approach could potentially be extended to other disease states and immunological phenotypes. Presence/absence analyses assumed roughly uniform sequencing depth across donors, an assumption that may not hold. In a later analysis, HLA-associated TCR beta chains showed more clonal expansion and lower generation probabilities than non-associated chains that were equally common. CMV serostatus was the only immune exposure information available for the cohort. A further reported finding was that TCR beta sequences accurately predicted the HLA-A and HLA-B alleles for most subjects in the first cohort. In a later analysis, most CMV-associated TCR beta chains were found to appear HLA-restricted, with HLA associations seemingly driven largely by CMV exposure. While some public TCRs were present in many individuals, most TCR sequences turned up only very rarely across donors. When HLA alleles, especially DR and DQ, strongly co-occurred, TCR associations were difficult to assign to individual alleles. In vitro tests confirmed that a few of the cytomegalovirus-associated TCR beta chains recognize cytomegalovirus antigens. In a later analysis, several top co-occurrence clusters were reported to appear linked to parvovirus B19, influenza, CMV and Epstein-Barr virus. A later genetic analysis reported fewer N-insertions in productive TCRs among donors in an Asian-associated ancestry cluster than the roughly 720-donor mean. Cytomegalovirus status was reported to be diagnosed by the classifier with high specificity and sensitivity in both the original and validation cohorts. A group of highly shared sequence variants was considered likely to be a technical artifact of the sequencing pipeline. In the study, about 150 TCR beta chains were listed as associated with cytomegalovirus. In a later analysis, more than 15,000 TCR beta sequences were associated with specific HLA alleles at a false discovery rate of 0.05. In this cohort, only TCR beta chains were sequenced, and detectable features were limited by the absence of alpha or paired-chain data. Because counts were too low, about 17 rarely observed V segments, including chromosome 9 orphons, were excluded from the earlier analysis of 500 to 700 of the donors. Because the 87-base-pair reads could not distinguish some IMGT-functional V segments, including TRBV6-2 and TRBV6-3, those segments were excluded. Linkage disequilibrium might explain the correlated functional status among segregating V segments, but an unknown experimental factor could not be ruled out. A later analysis found that TCR association rates varied across HLA loci, with DRB1 alleles showing the most associated TCRs and HLA-C alleles the fewest. Broadly in line with IMGT annotations, most TCR beta V segments showed up in productive rearrangements about 87% or about 30% of the time in an earlier analysis of a few hundred of the donors.

The cohort was made up of several hundred healthy bone marrow donors. At the time of sampling, every cohort member was nominally healthy, though immune exposures that went unrecorded were likely present. The donor tested CMV seropositive and was one of the 289 seropositive cohort members. Every donor gave a peripheral blood sample, and the peripheral blood mononuclear cells from that sample were used for TCR beta sequencing. Genomic DNA extraction from the blood cell samples was performed with the Qiagen DNeasy Blood Extraction Kit. The library was produced with the immunoSEQ multiplex PCR assay. For the multiplex PCR, a mixture combining 60 forward primers for TCR Vbeta segments and 13 reverse primers for TCR Jbeta segments was used. The CDR3 region of rearranged TCR beta genes was amplified from genomic DNA with a multiplex PCR assay. The amplified TCR beta libraries were sequenced on the Illumina HiSeq System as 87-base-pair reads. Per the original workflow: A later analysis counted approximately 74 million unique TCR beta chains across the 700 or so repertoires, and 10 million to 12 million of these chains were shared by at least two donors. Raw reads were error-corrected and collapsed into unique sequences with a nearest-neighbor algorithm that merged closely related sequences to remove PCR and sequencing errors. V, D and J gene segments were assigned by aligning CDR3 sequences to IMGT reference sequences. Each retained sequence needed at least a six-nucleotide match to both a V gene segment and a J gene segment. A rearrangement was called productive if the CDR3 had no stop codons and remained in frame with V and J, and every other rearrangement was called non-productive. Following IMGT convention, CDR3 was defined as the stretch from the second conserved V-encoded cysteine to the conserved J-encoded phenylalanine. The earlier analysis of about 560 of the donors excluded any sequence lacking an unambiguous match to a single V gene segment. In an earlier analysis of 450 to 700 of the donors, V segments were called functional above 56.7% productive rearrangements and were called segregating when the between-donor standard deviation exceeded 5%. A statistical classification framework was developed to diagnose cytomegalovirus status using the catalog of TCR beta chain sequences. In a later analysis, V and J genes were assigned by comparing TCR nucleotide sequences against IMGT/GENE-DB human TR gene sequences. The TCRdist pipeline was used in a later analysis to assign CDR3 sequences and most-parsimonious VDJ recombination scenarios. A later analysis defined each TCR beta chain by its CDR3 amino acid sequence plus V-gene family, and excluded reads lacking a unique V-gene family. As a way to deal with suspected cross-contamination and a sequencing artifact, a later analysis dropped hundreds of nucleotide sequences that were highly shared and had low generation probability. A later analysis calculated a clonal expansion index for each public chain from normalized within-repertoire ranks of inferred template counts. A later analysis computed generation probabilities with a VDJ recombination model fitted to out-of-frame rearrangements, and checked the results against IGoR. A later analysis scored TCR-TCR, TCR-HLA and TCR-CMV co-occurrence with hypergeometric tests, applying a repertoire-size bias correction to TCR pairs. In a later analysis, false discovery rates were estimated by permuting HLA or CMV assignments 20 times. A later analysis grouped co-occurring TCRs with DBSCAN, adding TCRdist sequence similarity when clustering within HLA-allele-positive subsets. Co-occurrence clustering excluded repertoires with fewer than 30,000 or more than 120,000 public chains, plus five with anomalous nucleotide sharing. In TCRdb, the immuneACCESS table is reduced to in-frame sequences with V and J assigned. These tables do not hold every clone; where another copy was compared, an unresolved V gene accounts for under half, and the others remain unexplained. D and trimming were read from the DNA, whereas the V and J calls and clone size are those reported in that table. The sample table holds about 160,000 clones, of which 55% to 80% were seen once. The ten most abundant clones make up 5.5% to 9% of the sample.

Including the terminal cysteine and phenylalanine, the CDR3 comprises 14 residues. The read is trimmed to its CDR3 DNA, 42 bases read in frame from base 1. Looking up the germline V gene yields CDR1 SGHNT and CDR2 YENEEA. The V and J ends are trimmed by 1 base and 4 bases, leaving 10 bases between them. The chain employs TRBV11-3 and TRBJ1-1; the D segment could be TRBD1, given 6 matching bases. The TCR comes from a woman aged 55-75 years in good health and CMV-seropositive. What was sequenced was PBMCs. The DNA is as follows: TGTGCCAGCAGCTTAGGGGGGCTAGCCACTGAAGCTTTCTTT. The encoded protein is CASSLGGLATEAFF.